This entry lists 18 T cell receptor beta chains sequenced from one sample in a study of CD8 T cells in Susac syndrome. Random hexamers were used to reverse transcribe the RNA input (roughly 0.5 to 1 ug). TCRdb used MiXCR to reprocess the immunoSEQ multiplex PCR reads, holding one entry per CDR3 protein. The sample has around 130,000 distinct CDR3 sequences; about 95% are singletons. Sequenced material: CD4+ T cells from PBMCs. These receptors all stem from a human donor in good health.

This rearrangement joins TRBV7-6 to TRBJ2-5; unclear D gene. The germline V gene encodes CDR1 SGHVS and CDR2 FNYEAQ. The CDR3 runs 15 residues. Trimming shortened V by 0 bases and J by 4 bases, and 12 bases separated the two germline ends. The DNA of the CDR3 is TGTGCCAGCAGCTTAGCGGGCAGGATTCCAGAGACCCAGTACTTC. Translated, it gives CASSLAGRIPETQYF.

This clonotype was seen more than once but under ten times. This sequence joins TRBV7-9 and TRBJ1-5, with D unclear. The CDR3 covers 12 residues. Trimming removed 3 bases at V and 3 bases at J, with 3 bases between. Per germline, CDR1 SEHNR and CDR2 FQNEAQ (reference sequence). The CDR3 loop is CASSLDNQPQHF. The CDR3 nucleotides are TGTGCCAGCAGCTTGGACAATCAGCCCCAGCATTTT.

The rearrangement links TRBV4-1 to TRBJ1-2; 9 positions agree with TRBD1. Germline assignment: CDR1 MGHRA and CDR2 YSYEKL. This CDR3 has 14 residues. J lost 8 bases, V lost 1 base, and 5 bases had no gene match. The CDR3 nucleotides read TGCGCCAGCAGCCAAGGGACAGGGACAGGGGGCTACACCTTC. Protein product: CASSQGTGTGGYTF.

V usage is TRBV11-2 and J usage is TRBJ2-1; 8 positions match TRBD1. Germline V gene lookup returns CDR1 SGHAT and CDR2 FQNNGV. V lost 10 bases to trimming and J lost 5 bases; unmatched junction nucleotides: 10. The CDR3 is 14 residues long. This CDR3 reads CAIRSTGEHNEQFF. CDR3 bases: TGTGCCATCCGGTCGACAGGGGAACACAATGAGCAGTTCTTC.

The rearrangement uses TRBV20-1 and TRBJ2-7, with D tentatively TRBD2 (6 bases). CDR3 length: 15 amino acids. The ends were cut back, 3 bases at V and 5 bases at J, with 20 bases in the middle. CDR1 is DFQATT and CDR2 is SNEGSKA in the germline V gene (reference sequence). CDR3 protein: CSASVAGRLGHEQYF. The CDR3 DNA follows: TGCAGTGCTAGTGTTGCTGGGAGACTAGGGCACGAGCAGTACTTC.

This sequence joins TRBV7-2 and TRBJ2-7, with 9 bases aligning to TRBD1. CDR1 is SGHTA and CDR2 is FQGNSA in the germline V gene. This CDR3 contains 14 residues. Germline trimming cut 4 bases from V and 3 bases from J; bases unmatched to any gene: 4. CDR3 amino acids: CASSSRTGDYEQYF. The CDR3 DNA is TGTGCCAGCAGCTCTAGGACAGGGGACTACGAGCAGTACTTC. Supplemented by reference TRBV7-2 and TRBJ2-7, the full variable domain reads GAGVSQSPSNKVTEKGKDVELRCDPISGHTALYWYRQSLGQGLEFLIYFQGNSAPDKSGLPSDRFSAERTGGSVSTLTIQRTQQEDSAVYLCASSSRTGDYEQYFGPGTRLTVT.

V and J are TRBV30 and TRBJ2-2; unclear D gene. Germline-derived CDR1 and CDR2 are GTSNPN and SVGIG (reference sequence). Trimming shortened V by 0 bases and J by 7 bases, and 6 bases separated the two germline ends. This CDR3 comprises 12 residues. The CDR3 DNA is TGTGCCTGGAGTGTACTCATCGGGGAGCTGTTTTTT. Protein: CAWSVLIGELFF. Looking up the rest from reference TRBV30 and TRBJ2-2 gives the full variable domain: SQTIHQWPATLVQPVGSPLSLECTVEGTSNPNLYWYRQAAGRGLQLLFYSVGIGQISSEVPQNLSASRPQDRQFILSSKKLLLSDSGFYLCAWSVLIGELFFGEGSRLTVL.

V and J are TRBV24-1 and TRBJ2-1, with TRBD2 matching over 8 bases. The ends lost 1 base at V and 6 bases at J; junction bases unmatched: 7. Germline V CDR1 and CDR2: KGHDR, SFDVKD. The CDR3 is made up of 16 amino acids. CDR3 bases: TGTGCCACCAGTGATTTAGGAGCGGGAGAGGGCAATGAGCAGTTCTTC. This codes for CATSDLGAGEGNEQFF.

This clonotype appeared a single time. This chain links TRBV12-3 or TRBV12-4 with TRBJ2-3; 7 bases fit TRBD1. This CDR3 region has 12 residues. With V trimmed by 3 bases and J by 15 bases, 9 bases remained unmatched. The CDR3 DNA sequence: TGTGCCAGCAGTTTCTCGACAGGGTCACAATATTTT. Translating gives CASSFSTGSQYF.

CDR3 coding DNA: TGTGCCAGCAGCCAGCGGAGAGATAACTATGGCTACACCTTC. This encodes CASSQRRDNYGYTF. The chain couples TRBV3-1 to TRBJ1-2, with D uncertain. V was pared by 3 bases and J by 1 base, with 9 bases between. The germline V gene encodes CDR1 LGHDT and CDR2 YNNKEL (reference sequence). This CDR3 comprises 14 residues. The variable domain in full, completed from reference TRBV3-1 and TRBJ1-2, reads DTAVSQTPKYLVTQMGNDKSIKCEQNLGHDTMYWYKQDSKKFLKIMFSYNNKELIINETVPNRFSPKSPDKAHLNLHINSLELGDSAVYFCASSQRRDNYGYTFGSGTRLTVV.

The CDR3 loop reads CAGGANYYNEQFF. CDR3 in DNA: TGTGCCGGTGGGGCGAATTATTACAATGAGCAGTTCTTC. The chain is built from TRBV7-9 and TRBJ2-1, with D tentatively TRBD1 (5 bases). Trimming took off 11 bases at V and 4 bases at J, with 15 bases between the two ends. Germline V lookup: CDR1 SEHNR, CDR2 FQNEAQ (reference sequence). The CDR3 covers 13 residues.

The chain carries TRBV6-5 and TRBJ2-2; 8 bases are a match to TRBD2. With 4 bases clipped from V and 0 bases from J, the junction kept 7 bases outside the gene matches. The germline V gene encodes CDR1 MNHEY and CDR2 SVGAGI. The CDR3 has 17 residues. The CDR3 DNA sequence: TGTGCCAGCAGTTCGATGGCCGGGAGGGCGAACACCGGGGAGCTGTTTTTT. Its translation: CASSSMAGRANTGELFF.

The gene calls are TRBV12-3 or TRBV12-4 and TRBJ2-7; the D is unclear. This CDR3 region has 14 residues. V was trimmed by 5 bases and J by 3 bases, leaving 14 bases between them. CDR3 amino acids: CASSQSGPYYEQYF. CDR3 bases: TGTGCCAGCAGTCAGTCCGGACCCTACTACGAGCAGTACTTC.

J is TRBJ2-7 and V is TRBV12-3 or TRBV12-4; TRBD2 matches 11 bases. V lost 0 bases, J lost 3 bases, and 1 base stayed unmatched. CDR3 length equals 15 residues. The CDR3 sequence is CASSLALAGGYEQYF. DNA of the CDR3: TGTGCCAGCAGTTTAGCCCTAGCGGGAGGCTACGAGCAGTACTTC.

For the CDR3, the DNA is TGTGCCAGCTCACCGCAGGAAAACTCCTACGAGCAGTACTTC. Residues: CASSPQENSYEQYF. The rearrangement joins TRBV18 to TRBJ2-7; D remains unclear. Trimming took off 3 bases at V and 0 bases at J, with 9 bases between the two ends. Germline-derived CDR1 and CDR2 are KGHSH and LQKENI. The CDR3 has 14 residues.

A single count supports this clonotype. The rearrangement joins TRBV7-2 to TRBJ2-3; D is possibly TRBD1 (5 bases). CDR1 is SGHTA, CDR2 FQGNSA, per germline. The CDR3 covers 14 residues. V lost 5 bases and J lost 5, with 14 bases in between. CDR3 sequence reads: CASSPLTVGDTQYF. The DNA for the CDR3 is TGTGCCAGCAGCCCCTTGACAGTTGGAGATACGCAGTATTTT. The whole variable domain, remainder taken from reference TRBV7-2 and TRBJ2-3, is GAGVSQSPSNKVTEKGKDVELRCDPISGHTALYWYRQSLGQGLEFLIYFQGNSAPDKSGLPSDRFSAERTGGSVSTLTIQRTQQEDSAVYLCASSPLTVGDTQYFGPGTRLTVL.

The rearrangement joins TRBV12-3 or TRBV12-4 to TRBJ2-6, with D unresolved. The V end lost 8 bases, the J end lost 0 bases, and 8 bases lay between the germline ends. The CDR3 has 14 residues. In DNA, the CDR3 is TGTGCCAGCGGCCAGCTCTCTGGGGCCAACGTCCTGACTTTC. The encoded protein is CASGQLSGANVLTF.

The rearrangement links TRBV2 to TRBJ1-2, with D perhaps TRBD1 (5 bases). This CDR3 is 15 amino acids long. From germline, CDR1 is SNHLY and CDR2 FYNNEI. The V end lost 6 bases, the J end lost 5 bases, and 19 bases lay between the germline ends. The CDR3 DNA reads TGTGCCAGCAGGGGGGGGACGACCAGGGATTATGGCTACACCTTC. Translating it yields CASRGGTTRDYGYTF.